This TCR beta chain derives from a study of CD8 T cells in Susac syndrome. Findings of the study overall: The study conceded that relatively few individuals underwent its TCR sequencing and HLA analysis.

Note on this clonotype: What it binds is not known.

An input of roughly 0.45 to 1 ug of RNA was subjected to reverse transcription using random hexamers. TCRdb reprocessed the immunoSEQ multiplex PCR reads via MiXCR and lists one record per CDR3 protein. This table has 300,000 or so distinct CDR3 sequences, around 92% appearing once. The material sequenced was CD4+ T cells from PBMCs. This TCR came from a human donor with multiple sclerosis.

The CDR3 is CASQLGRSQETQYF. The CDR3, as DNA: TGTGCCAGCCAACTCGGACGGAGCCAAGAGACCCAGTACTTC. The V gene is TRBV7-2, the J gene TRBJ2-5; D is ambiguous. The CDR3 has 14 residues. Trimming cost V 8 bases and J 1 base, with 14 bases left between them. Germline lookup yields CDR1 SGHTA and CDR2 FQGNSA.